Listed below are T cell receptor beta chains from one sample, sequenced in a study of shared clonotypes between healthy human individuals. Measured with immunoSEQ multiplex PCR; TCRdb has only the in-frame clones, and not every one. The table lists about 700,000 clones, around 74% of them singletons. The specimen sequenced was memory CD4+ T cells sorted from blood. The source is a woman aged 25 to 39 in good health. The CDR3 runs from the conserved cysteine through the conserved F or W. Fields, in order: V gene, D gene, clone size, J gene, CDR3 protein, CDR3 DNA. A D gene is named only where the DNA matches it firmly. Size tells how often a clone was seen (once, few, many) or the class of an expanded clone, and some rows leave it out.

>TRBV28|.|few|TRBJ2-7
CASSLRLRRDEQYF
TGTGCCAGCAGTTTAAGGTTGAGGAGGGACGAGCAGTACTTC
>TRBV4-2|.|few|TRBJ1-4
CASSQGNSENEKLFF
TGTGCCAGCAGCCAAGGGAACAGCGAGAATGAAAAACTGTTTTTT
>TRBV28|.|.|TRBJ1-2
CATTGRGGAAGYTF
TGTGCCACTACCGGCCGGGGGGGCGCGGCTGGCTACACCTTC
>TRBV7-2|.|.|TRBJ2-3
CASRVGVLADTQYF
TGTGCCAGCCGGGTGGGCGTCCTAGCAGATACGCAGTATTTT
>TRBV14|.|.|TRBJ1-4
CASSQVGSGLGTRREKLFF
TGTGCCAGCAGCCAAGTAGGCAGTGGCTTGGGGACTCGACGGGAAAAACTGTTTTTT
>TRBV5-1|.|few|TRBJ1-4
CASGITGLDEKLFF
TGCGCCAGCGGAATAACAGGGCTCGATGAAAAACTGTTTTTT
>TRBV18|.|.|TRBJ1-5
CASSPTPAEPQHF
TGTGCCAGCTCACCAACCCCGGCGGAACCCCAGCATTTT
>TRBV18|.|.|TRBJ2-3
CASSQGIAADTQYF
TGTGCCAGCTCCCAAGGAATCGCGGCAGATACGCAGTATTTT
>TRBV5-4|.|.|TRBJ1-2
CASGFRGTNYGYTF
TGTGCCAGTGGATTTAGAGGGACTAACTATGGCTACACCTTC
>TRBV28|TRBD2|.|TRBJ2-7
CASSLISLAGPYEQYF
TGTGCCAGCAGTTTAATCAGCCTAGCGGGGCCTTACGAGCAGTACTTC
>TRBV19|.|.|TRBJ2-1
CASSIRGGGYNEQFF
TGTGCCAGTAGTATCAGAGGAGGGGGTTACAATGAGCAGTTCTTC
>TRBV6-8|.|.|TRBJ2-7
CASSYGGHEQYF
TGTGCCAGCAGTTATGGAGGACACGAGCAGTACTTC
>TRBV19|.|few|TRBJ2-5
CASSISLGAGETQYF
TGTGCCAGTAGTATATCCCTTGGAGCGGGAGAGACCCAGTACTTC
>TRBV14|TRBD2|.|TRBJ2-7
CASSAGVRSYEQYF
TGTGCCAGCAGCGCGGGAGTCCGATCCTACGAGCAGTACTTC
>TRBV6-1|TRBD1|.|TRBJ2-2
CASSGPGQGFLGPNTGELFF
TGTGCCAGCAGTGGGCCGGGACAGGGGTTTTTAGGCCCAAACACCGGGGAGCTGTTTTTT
>TRBV30|TRBD1|.|TRBJ2-7
CAVRGQAREQYF
TGTGCCGTAAGGGGGCAGGCGAGAGAGCAGTACTTC
>TRBV18|.|few|TRBJ2-6
CASSPRRSGANVLTF
TGTGCCAGCTCACCCCGGAGATCTGGGGCCAACGTCCTGACTTTC
>TRBV5-1|TRBD2|.|TRBJ2-7
CASSSETSGSSPRGEQYF
TGCGCCAGCAGCTCGGAGACTAGCGGGAGCTCCCCTAGGGGTGAGCAGTACTTC
>TRBV7-2|.|.|TRBJ1-1
CASSLAVYNEAFF
TGTGCCAGCAGCTTAGCGGTGTACAATGAAGCTTTCTTT
>TRBV5-6|.|few|TRBJ1-1
CASSLQEYTEAFF
TGTGCCAGCAGCTTACAGGAGTATACTGAAGCTTTCTTT
>TRBV5-6|.|.|TRBJ2-7
CASSLFESYEQYF
TGTGCCAGCAGCTTGTTCGAAAGTTACGAGCAGTACTTC
>TRBV7-2|TRBD2|once|TRBJ2-7
CASSLVWTSGSLHEQYF
TGTGCCAGCAGCTTAGTATGGACTAGCGGGAGTCTCCACGAGCAGTACTTC
>TRBV6-1|TRBD1|.|TRBJ2-7
CASSGPGQVPLSAYEQYF
TGTGCCAGCAGTGGACCGGGACAGGTTCCCTTATCGGCCTACGAGCAGTACTTC
>TRBV5-1|TRBD2|.|TRBJ2-7
CASTDWGLAGDEQYF
TGCGCCAGCACCGATTGGGGACTAGCGGGGGACGAGCAGTACTTC
>TRBV18|TRBD1|.|TRBJ1-2
CASSPGQGNYGYTF
TGTGCCAGCTCACCCGGACAGGGGAACTATGGCTACACCTTC
>TRBV6-1|.|.|TRBJ2-1
CASNWGAGGNEQFF
TGTGCCAGCAACTGGGGGGCAGGAGGCAATGAGCAGTTCTTC
>TRBV14|.|once|TRBJ2-2
CASSRGQVNFIYTGELFF
TGTGCCAGCAGCCGGGGGCAGGTGAACTTCATTTACACCGGGGAGCTGTTTTTT
>TRBV7-7|TRBD1|.|TRBJ2-5
CASSSKGQGETQYF
TGTGCCAGCAGCTCAAAGGGACAGGGGGAGACCCAGTACTTC
>TRBV15|TRBD1|.|TRBJ1-4
CATSRADRGNEKLFF
TGTGCCACCAGCCGAGCGGACAGGGGTAATGAAAAACTGTTTTTT
>TRBV18|TRBD1|many|TRBJ2-7
CASSPPQGVEQYF
TGTGCCAGCTCACCACCCCAGGGGGTTGAGCAGTACTTC
>TRBV7-9|.|.|TRBJ1-1
CASSIAGPGTEAFF
TGTGCCAGCAGCATCGCGGGGCCGGGCACTGAAGCTTTCTTT
>TRBV5-1|TRBD2|.|TRBJ2-7
CASSLGAGLNYEQYF
TGCGCCAGCAGCTTGGGAGCGGGGTTGAACTACGAGCAGTACTTC
>TRBV28|.|few|TRBJ2-1
CASSYSGSYNEQFF
TGTGCCAGCAGTTACAGTGGCTCCTACAATGAGCAGTTCTTC
>TRBV6-1|.|once|TRBJ1-4
CASSEGEANEKLFF
TGTGCCAGCAGTGAGGGGGAAGCTAATGAAAAACTGTTTTTT
>TRBV29-1|TRBD1|.|TRBJ2-2
CSVGGQGNTGELFF
TGCAGCGTAGGAGGACAGGGGAACACCGGGGAGCTGTTTTTT
>TRBV4-1|TRBD2|.|TRBJ2-2
CGTGVAGGGGELFF
TGCGGCACTGGGGTAGCGGGAGGCGGCGGGGAGCTGTTTTTT
>TRBV15|TRBD2|few|TRBJ2-2
CATSRDLRTSGRVRTGELFF
TGTGCCACCAGCAGAGATCTGAGAACTAGCGGGAGAGTACGGACCGGGGAGCTGTTTTTT
>TRBV2|TRBD1|many|TRBJ2-7
CASKGTASSYEQYF
TGTGCCAGCAAGGGGACAGCGAGCTCCTACGAGCAGTACTTC
>TRBV9|.|.|TRBJ2-5
CASSPEGEVSQETQYF
TGTGCCAGCAGCCCGGAGGGGGAGGTGAGCCAAGAGACCCAGTACTTC
>TRBV15|.|.|TRBJ2-5
CATSRDRPGTSPQETQYF
TGTGCCACCAGCAGAGATCGGCCGGGAACTTCTCCTCAAGAGACCCAGTACTTC
>TRBV6-5|.|.|TRBJ1-1
CASATSGLMNTEAFF
TGTGCCAGCGCTACATCGGGCCTAATGAACACTGAAGCTTTCTTT
>TRBV27|TRBD2|.|TRBJ2-3
CASSLGGRGTDTQYF
TGTGCCAGCAGTTTAGGAGGGAGGGGCACAGATACGCAGTATTTT
>TRBV28|.|.|TRBJ1-4
CASRGLTRNEKLFF
TGTGCCAGCAGGGGACTCACGCGTAATGAAAAACTGTTTTTT
>TRBV30|.|.|TRBJ1-4
CAWSVGGPNEKLFF
TGTGCCTGGAGTGTCGGGGGACCTAATGAAAAACTGTTTTTT
>TRBV2|TRBD2|.|TRBJ2-7
CASSPLAGEGGEQYF
TGTGCCAGCAGTCCACTAGCGGGAGAAGGTGGGGAGCAGTACTTC
>TRBV19|.|.|TRBJ2-1
CASSPYAGTLYNEQFF
TGTGCCAGTAGTCCTTACGCCGGGACCCTCTACAATGAGCAGTTCTTC